Reported below is one TCR beta chain. Its antigen is currently unknown. Germline loops: CDR1 KGHDR, CDR2 SFDVKD. The CDR3 loop spans 15 amino acids. This sample was included in a study of T cells expressing NK-cell markers. TCRdb reanalyzed the 5' RACE reads and collapses them to one entry per CDR3 protein, without DNA. The sample includes roughly 160,000 distinct CDR3 sequences. Findings of the study overall: Dominant NKG2C+ clonotypes were found to form about 1.0-8% of CD8+ T cells in several donors. Where several donors were concerned, these clonotypes also led the CD3+CD56-NKG2C+ fraction. Clones of NKG2C+ T cells that had expanded were of unclear HCMV specificity.

This chain uses TRBV24-1 with TRBJ1-1; TCRdb proposes TRBD1, but this gene call is untestable without DNA. What was sequenced was blood T cells: a sorted CD56 or NKG2C T cell subset, CD4+ or CD8+ T cells, or bulk PBMC T cells (not recorded which). The sequence was obtained from a woman between 18 and 70 years old in good health. This CDR3 is CATLDLTGCVTEAFF.